The clone carrying this T cell receptor beta chain was seen a few times. What it recognizes is unknown. The data originate from a study of T cell responses to AZD1222 COVID-19 vaccine. Study results and caveats: Recipients of two AZD1222 doses showed rising Spike-specific TCR breadth and depth.

The method was immunoSEQ multiplex PCR; TCRdb's version includes in-frame clones alone and lacks a portion of them. The sample lists over 100,000 clones, around 94% occurring once. Trimming removed 3 bases from V and 1 base from J, with 18 bases in between. The CDR3 is made up of 16 amino acids. CDR1 is DFQATT, CDR2 SNEGSKA, per germline (reference sequence). The gene calls are TRBV20-1 and TRBJ1-1; D perhaps matches TRBD1 (6 bases). This specimen consisted of peripheral blood, obtained on day 0 of AZD1222 vaccination. The receptor was isolated from an adult in good health. The CDR3, as DNA: TGCAGTGCTAGTCCCATTACAGGGTTGGGGAACACTGAAGCTTTCTTT. Its translation is CSASPITGLGNTEAFF.